This T cell receptor (beta chain) appears in the sequencing data of a study of technical replicates of blood from a few donors. Sequenced by immunoSEQ multiplex PCR; TCRdb stores in-frame clones only, minus some. Of 75,000 to 85,000 clones in the sample, about 81% were seen once. This receptor was taken from a human donor in good health. Some clones in this sample may be carry-over from other donors' samples. Source material: PBMCs.

The CDR3 DNA follows: TGTGCCTGGAGTGGATCTAGGAGTGAGCAGTTCTTC. This sequence encodes CAWSGSRSEQFF. The chain carries TRBV30 and TRBJ2-1; D gene unclear. The CDR3 length is 12 residues. The germline V gene encodes CDR1 GTSNPN and CDR2 SVGIG (reference sequence). Trimming removed 1 base from V and 9 bases from J, with 10 bases in between.